This TCR beta chain came from a study of T-cell reconstitution after alpha-beta-depleted transplantation in children. Germline loops: CDR1 MGHRA, CDR2 YSYEKL. The CDR3 totals 15 residues. Trimming cost V 6 bases and J 2 bases, with 16 bases left between them. Unique molecular identifiers were used in preparing the TCRbeta library. MiXCR, applied by TCRdb to the PCR reads, yields one record per CDR3 protein. The sample contains about 980,000 distinct CDR3 sequences, about 29% of which appear only once. The receptor comes from a boy in the first two years of life who had a stem cell transplant for SCID, so the T cells may come from the graft donor. This sample comprised PBMCs, mostly from graft donor cells, obtained 360 days after TCRalphabeta/CD19-depleted stem cell transplant. This chain links TRBV4-1 with TRBJ1-2, with D possibly TRBD1 on 6 matching bases. CDR3 amino acids: CASSFPGVGNYGYTF. The CDR3 DNA is TGCGCCAGCAGTTTCCCAGGGGTTGGCAACTATGGCTACACCTTC.